This TCR beta chain was captured by sequencing in a study of shared clonotypes between healthy human individuals. Study overall: Used for every donor were three CD4 naive, three CD4 memory, two CD8 naive and one CD8 memory plate. Points from the study as a whole: Sorted-subset sequencing was shown by rarefaction to be incomplete despite large depth. Generally, naive subsets came out with larger estimated richness than memory subsets.

The assay was immunoSEQ multiplex PCR, and TCRdb's table has in-frame clones only and misses some. The repertoire holds 1.5 million to 2.5 million clones, with roughly 94% as singletons. Notes on this clone: The antigen remains undetermined.

Terminally differentiated effector memory CD45RA+ cells were excluded from the naive CD8 cells, which were CD45RO-negative and positively selected for CCR7. The study drew its donors from healthy HIV-negative adults without recent acute infections or vaccinations. The V segment lost 8 bases and the J segment 5 bases; nucleotides outside the gene matches: 14. The CDR3 spans 15 residues. Germline assignment: CDR1 SNHLY and CDR2 FYNNEI. The clonotype originates from a man aged 18 to 30 in good health. The sequenced sample consisted of naive CD8+ T cells sorted from blood. This chain joins TRBV2 and TRBJ2-7; TRBD1 matches at 8 bases. CDR3 sequence reads: CASSVGAGGRDEQYF. The DNA for the CDR3 is TGTGCCAGCTCAGTAGGGGCAGGGGGCCGGGACGAGCAGTACTTC.